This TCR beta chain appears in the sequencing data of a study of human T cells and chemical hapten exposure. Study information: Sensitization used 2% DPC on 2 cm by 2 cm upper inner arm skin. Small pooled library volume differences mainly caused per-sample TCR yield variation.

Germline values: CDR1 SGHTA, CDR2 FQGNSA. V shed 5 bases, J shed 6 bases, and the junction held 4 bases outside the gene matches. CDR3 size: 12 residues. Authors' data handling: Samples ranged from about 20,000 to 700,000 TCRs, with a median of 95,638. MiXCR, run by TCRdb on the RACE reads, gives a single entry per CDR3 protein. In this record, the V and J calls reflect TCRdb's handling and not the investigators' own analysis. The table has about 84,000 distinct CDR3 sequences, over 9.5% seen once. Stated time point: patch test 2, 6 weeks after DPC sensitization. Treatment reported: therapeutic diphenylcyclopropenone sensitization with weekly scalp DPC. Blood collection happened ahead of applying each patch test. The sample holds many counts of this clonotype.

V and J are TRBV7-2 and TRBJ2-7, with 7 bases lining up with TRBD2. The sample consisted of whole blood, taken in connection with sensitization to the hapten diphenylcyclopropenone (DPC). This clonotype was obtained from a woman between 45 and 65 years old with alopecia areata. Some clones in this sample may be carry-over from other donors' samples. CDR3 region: CASSPTSAEQYF. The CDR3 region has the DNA TGTGCCAGCAGCCCAACTAGCGCCGAGCAGTACTTC.